The 3 T cell receptor beta chains presented below share a single source sample, sequenced in a study of blood T cell repertoires in COVID-19. Sequencing used immunoSEQ multiplex PCR; TCRdb keeps in-frame clones, though not all of them. The sample yields around 150,000 clones, approximately 80% seen once. The material sequenced was peripheral blood. These receptors all come from a woman older than 75 with active or convalescent COVID-19.

This clone appeared a single time. The CDR3 coding sequence is TGTGCCAGTAGCTACCGGGATCCCACAGTCGGGGAGCTGTTTTTT. As protein: CASSYRDPTVGELFF. The chain carries TRBV19 and TRBJ2-2; possibly TRBD2 for D (5 bases). Trimming pared 6 bases from V and 7 bases from J, leaving 18 bases between. The germline CDR1 and CDR2 sequences are LNHDA and SQIVND (reference sequence). The CDR3 has 15 amino acids.

The chain is built from TRBV4-1 and TRBJ1-2; no definite D call. The CDR3 is 16 amino acids. V dropped 2 bases and J dropped 4 bases, with 17 bases sitting between them. The germline CDR1 and CDR2 sequences are MGHRA and YSYEKL. The CDR3 nucleotides read TGCGCCAGCAGCCAACCCAGACCGACACAGACCTATGGCTACACCTTC. Its protein product is CASSQPRPTQTYGYTF.

This clone was observed a handful of times. This rearrangement joins TRBV7-6 to TRBJ1-4, with 7 bases that match TRBD1. The CDR3 length is 15 residues. J lost 3 bases, V lost 5 bases, and 6 bases had no gene match. CDR1 SGHVS and CDR2 FNYEAQ come from the germline V gene. Here the CDR3 reads CASSIGTVANEKLFF. The CDR3 DNA is TGTGCCAGCAGCATCGGGACAGTGGCTAATGAAAAACTGTTTTTT.